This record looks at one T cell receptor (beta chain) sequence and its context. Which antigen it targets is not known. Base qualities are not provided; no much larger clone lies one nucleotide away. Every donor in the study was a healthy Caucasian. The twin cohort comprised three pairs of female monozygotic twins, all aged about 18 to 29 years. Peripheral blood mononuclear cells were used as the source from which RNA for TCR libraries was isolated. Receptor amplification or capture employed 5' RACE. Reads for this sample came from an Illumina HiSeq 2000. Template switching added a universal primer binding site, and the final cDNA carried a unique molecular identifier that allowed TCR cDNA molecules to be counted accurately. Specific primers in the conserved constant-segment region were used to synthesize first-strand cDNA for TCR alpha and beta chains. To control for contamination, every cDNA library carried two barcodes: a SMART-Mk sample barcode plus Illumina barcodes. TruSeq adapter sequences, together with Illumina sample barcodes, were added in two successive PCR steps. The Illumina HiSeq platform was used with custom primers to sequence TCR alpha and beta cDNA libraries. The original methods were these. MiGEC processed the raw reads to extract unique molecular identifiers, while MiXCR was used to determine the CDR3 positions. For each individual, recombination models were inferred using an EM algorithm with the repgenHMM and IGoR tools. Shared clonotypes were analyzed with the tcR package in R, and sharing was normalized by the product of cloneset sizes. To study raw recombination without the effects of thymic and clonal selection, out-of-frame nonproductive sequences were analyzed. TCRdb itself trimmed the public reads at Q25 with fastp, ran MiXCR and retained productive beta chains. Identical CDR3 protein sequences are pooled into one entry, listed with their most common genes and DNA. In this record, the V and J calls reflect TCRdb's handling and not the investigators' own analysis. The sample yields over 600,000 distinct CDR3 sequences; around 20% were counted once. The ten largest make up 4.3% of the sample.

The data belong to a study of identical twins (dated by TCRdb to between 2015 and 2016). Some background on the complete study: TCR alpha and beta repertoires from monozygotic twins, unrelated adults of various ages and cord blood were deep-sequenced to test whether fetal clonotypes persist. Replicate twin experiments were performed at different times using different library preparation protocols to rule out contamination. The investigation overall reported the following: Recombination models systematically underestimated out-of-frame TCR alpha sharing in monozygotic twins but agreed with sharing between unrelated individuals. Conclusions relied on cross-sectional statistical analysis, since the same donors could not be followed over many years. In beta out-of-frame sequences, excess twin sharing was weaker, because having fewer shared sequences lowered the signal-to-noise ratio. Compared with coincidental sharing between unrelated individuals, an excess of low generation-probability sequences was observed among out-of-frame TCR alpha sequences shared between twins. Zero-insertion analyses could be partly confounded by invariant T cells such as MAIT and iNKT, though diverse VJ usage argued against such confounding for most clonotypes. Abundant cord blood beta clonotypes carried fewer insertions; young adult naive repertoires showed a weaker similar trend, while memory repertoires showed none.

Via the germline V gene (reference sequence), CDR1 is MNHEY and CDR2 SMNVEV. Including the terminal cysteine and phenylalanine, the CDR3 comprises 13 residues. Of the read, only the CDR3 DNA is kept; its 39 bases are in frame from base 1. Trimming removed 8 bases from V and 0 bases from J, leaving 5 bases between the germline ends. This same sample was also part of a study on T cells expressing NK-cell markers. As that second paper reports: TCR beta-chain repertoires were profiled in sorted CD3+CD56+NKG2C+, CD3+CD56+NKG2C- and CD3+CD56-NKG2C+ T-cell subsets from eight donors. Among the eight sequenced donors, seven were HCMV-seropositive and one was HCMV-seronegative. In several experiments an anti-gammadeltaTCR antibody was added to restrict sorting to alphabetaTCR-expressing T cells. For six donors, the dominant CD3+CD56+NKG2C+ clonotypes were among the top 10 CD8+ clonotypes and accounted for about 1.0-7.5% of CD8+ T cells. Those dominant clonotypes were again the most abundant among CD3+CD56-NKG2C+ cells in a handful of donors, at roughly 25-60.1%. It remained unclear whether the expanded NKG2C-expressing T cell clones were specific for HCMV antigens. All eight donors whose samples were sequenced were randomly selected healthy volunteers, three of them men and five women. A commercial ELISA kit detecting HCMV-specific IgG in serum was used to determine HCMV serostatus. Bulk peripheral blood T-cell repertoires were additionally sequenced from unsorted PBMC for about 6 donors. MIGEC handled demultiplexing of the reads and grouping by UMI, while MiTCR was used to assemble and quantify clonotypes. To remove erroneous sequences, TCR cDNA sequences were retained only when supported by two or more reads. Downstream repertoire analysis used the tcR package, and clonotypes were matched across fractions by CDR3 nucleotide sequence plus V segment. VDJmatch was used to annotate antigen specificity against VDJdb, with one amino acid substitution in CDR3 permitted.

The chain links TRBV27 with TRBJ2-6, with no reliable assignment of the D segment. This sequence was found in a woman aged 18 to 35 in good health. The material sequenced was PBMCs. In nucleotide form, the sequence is TGTGCCAGCCTCAGCTCTGGGGCCAACGTCCTGACTTTC. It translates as CASLSSGANVLTF.